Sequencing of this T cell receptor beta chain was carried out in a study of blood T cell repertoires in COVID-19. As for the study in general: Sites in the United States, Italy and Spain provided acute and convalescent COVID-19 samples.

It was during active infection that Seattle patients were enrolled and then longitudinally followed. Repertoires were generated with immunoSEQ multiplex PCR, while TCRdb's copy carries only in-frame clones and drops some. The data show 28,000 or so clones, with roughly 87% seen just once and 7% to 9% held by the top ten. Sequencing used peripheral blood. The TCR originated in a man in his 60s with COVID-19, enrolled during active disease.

The CDR3 DNA sequence: TGCAGCGTTGCATTTGGAAACACCATATATTTT. Translation: CSVAFGNTIYF. V is TRBV29-1 and J is TRBJ1-3; D is ambiguous. The CDR3 is made up of 11 amino acids. The germline V and J ends were trimmed by 4 bases and 3 bases, with 4 bases remaining between them. The germline V gene has CDR1 SQVTM and CDR2 ANQGSEA.